These 24 T cell receptor beta chains came from one sample sequenced in a study of CD8 T cells in Susac syndrome. About 0.45 to 1 ug RNA was reverse transcribed with random hexamers. TCRdb passed the immunoSEQ multiplex PCR reads through MiXCR, listing each CDR3 protein once. The sample records over 200,000 distinct CDR3 sequences, 95% being singletons. The sequencing sample was made of CD4+ T cells from PBMCs. The origin of the receptors is a human donor with multiple sclerosis.

The rearrangement links TRBV3-1 to TRBJ2-5; possible D gene TRBD1, 7 bases. The CDR3 has 13 residues. V was cut by 3 bases and J by 9 bases, with 14 bases left in between. Germline CDR1 LGHDT, CDR2 YNNKEL (reference sequence). CDR3 nucleotide sequence: TGTGCCAGCAGCCAGGCAGACAGGGAGGCCCAGTACTTC. Translating gives CASSQADREAQYF.

The J gene is TRBJ1-2, the V gene TRBV29-1; 8 bases line up with TRBD1. There are 13 residues in the CDR3. V trimming: 3 bases; J trimming: 6 bases; junction bases outside the gene matches: 6. Germline V gene lookup returns CDR1 SQVTM and CDR2 ANQGSEA. The CDR3 region has the DNA TGCAGCGTTGATTGGTCAGGGGGCGATGGCTACACCTTC. It specifies CSVDWSGGDGYTF.

J is TRBJ1-5 and V is TRBV30; possible D gene TRBD1, 6 bases. V gave up 2 bases and J gave up 4 bases, with 12 bases separating them. The CDR3 sequence is 14 residues long. Per the germline V gene, CDR1 is GTSNPN and CDR2 is SVGIG (reference sequence). This chain's CDR3 is CAWSREQGNQPQHF. DNA of the CDR3: TGTGCCTGGAGTAGAGAACAGGGAAATCAGCCCCAGCATTTT.

This chain links TRBV28 with TRBJ2-3; D not resolved. The germline V gene encodes CDR1 MDHEN and CDR2 SYDVKM. V lost 7 bases and J lost 5, with 10 bases in between. The CDR3 extends over 12 amino acids. The CDR3 bases are TGTGCCAGCACCGCGCTCGGAGATACGCAGTATTTT. It translates to CASTALGDTQYF.

J is TRBJ1-5 and V is TRBV15; D ambiguous. Deletions cut 3 bases from V and 0 bases from J, with 15 bases between. CDR3 length equals 17 residues. Germline CDR1 LNHNV, CDR2 YYDKDF (reference sequence). The CDR3 DNA sequence: TGTGCCACCAGCAGGGGTGGACTGGAGAATAGCAATCAGCCCCAGCATTTT. Protein: CATSRGGLENSNQPQHF. Full variable domain (missing parts from reference TRBV15 and TRBJ1-5): DAMVIQNPRYQVTQFGKPVTLSCSQTLNHNVMYWYQQKSSQAPKLLFHYYDKDFNNEADTPDNFQSRRPNTSFCFLDIRSPGLGDTAMYLCATSRGGLENSNQPQHFGDGTRLSIL.

The V and J genes are TRBV9 and TRBJ2-7; D is ambiguous. The CDR3 totals 14 residues. V lost 0 bases and J lost 0, with 7 bases in between. CDR1 is SGDLS and CDR2 is YYNGEE in the germline V gene. The CDR3 DNA reads TGTGCCAGCAGCGTAGACATAACCTCCTACGAGCAGTACTTC. Translation gives CASSVDITSYEQYF.

This clonotype appeared once. This CDR3 is CAISSRDSPLHF. For the CDR3, the DNA is TGTGCCATCAGTTCCAGGGATTCACCCCTCCACTTT. This chain uses TRBV10-3 with TRBJ1-6; D might be TRBD1 (5 bases). Trimming removed 5 bases at V and 8 bases at J, with 7 bases between. This CDR3 is 12 amino acids long. Germline assignment: CDR1 ENHRY and CDR2 SYGVKD.

This chain uses TRBV29-1 with TRBJ1-2, with D perhaps matching TRBD1 (6 bases). Trimming shortened V by 6 bases and J by 6 bases, and 14 bases separated the two germline ends. The CDR3 has 12 residues. The germline CDR1 and CDR2 sequences are SQVTM and ANQGSEA. CDR3 DNA sequence: TGCAGCGTCTCCCAGGGGAAAGATGGCTACACCTTC. Protein: CSVSQGKDGYTF.

The V gene is TRBV5-1, the J gene TRBJ2-2; D may be TRBD2 (6 bases). The V end lost 3 bases, the J end lost 5 bases, and 14 bases lay between the germline ends. Per the germline V gene, CDR1 is SGHRS and CDR2 is YFSETQ. This CDR3 contains 15 residues. CDR3 region: CASSSDGRGTGELFF. Here the CDR3 DNA reads TGCGCCAGCAGCTCCGACGGGCGGGGAACCGGGGAGCTGTTTTTT.

This clonotype came up a few times. V is TRBV5-4 and J is TRBJ2-1; no reliable D call. This CDR3 comprises 14 residues. The V end lost 0 bases, the J end lost 0 bases, and 4 bases lay between the germline ends. Germline lookup yields CDR1 SGHNT and CDR2 YYREEE (reference sequence). CDR3 in amino acids: CASSLGSSYNEQFF. The CDR3 region has the DNA TGTGCCAGCAGCTTGGGCAGCTCCTACAATGAGCAGTTCTTC.

The V gene is TRBV29-1, the J gene TRBJ1-6; D remains unclear. Trimming pared 4 bases from V and 5 bases from J, leaving 6 bases between. This CDR3 is 12 amino acids long. Germline CDR1 SQVTM, CDR2 ANQGSEA. In DNA, the CDR3 is TGCAGCGTTGGGTCAGATAATTCACCCCTCCACTTT. Its protein is CSVGSDNSPLHF.

The chain has TRBV4-2 and TRBJ2-7; D is ambiguous. V shed 4 bases and J shed 1 base, with 17 bases lying between them. The germline gives CDR1 LGHNA, CDR2 YNFKEQ. This CDR3 spans 16 amino acids. For the CDR3, the DNA is TGTGCCAGCAGCCCACTACTCGAGGAACGATCCTACGAGCAGTACTTC. It translates to CASSPLLEERSYEQYF.

The chain has TRBV5-1 and TRBJ2-1; perhaps TRBD1 as D (6 bases). CDR3 length: 16 amino acids. The germline V and J ends were trimmed by 4 bases and 6 bases, with 20 bases remaining between them. Germline V lookup: CDR1 SGHRS, CDR2 YFSETQ. DNA for the CDR3: TGCGCCAGCAGCCCGCCGGGACACAAGTCTCTCAATGAGCAGTTCTTC. Its translation is CASSPPGHKSLNEQFF.

The chain couples TRBV5-1 to TRBJ2-3; D remains unclear. V was cut by 0 bases and J by 1 base, with 12 bases left in between. The CDR3 length is 16 residues. Germline V gene sequence: CDR1 SGHRS, CDR2 YFSETQ. The CDR3 region is CASSLALSPRTDTQYF. As DNA, the CDR3 is TGCGCCAGCAGCTTGGCTCTTAGCCCTCGCACAGATACGCAGTATTTT.

This sequence joins TRBV27 and TRBJ1-2; D is undetermined. This CDR3 contains 14 residues. Germline values: CDR1 MNHEY, CDR2 SMNVEV (reference sequence). The ends were cut back, 5 bases at V and 4 bases at J, with 14 bases in the middle. CDR3 protein: CASSTGQAGYGYTF. In DNA form, the CDR3 reads TGTGCCAGCAGTACGGGTCAGGCGGGCTATGGCTACACCTTC.

This chain uses TRBV7-9 with TRBJ1-5, with D possibly matching TRBD1 (5 bases). The CDR3 has 16 amino acids. V was cut by 4 bases and J by 2 bases, with 15 bases left in between. Germline lookup yields CDR1 SEHNR and CDR2 FQNEAQ (reference sequence). In nucleotides, the CDR3 is TGTGCCAGCAGCTCAACAGCTACAGGCGGCAATCAGCCCCAGCATTTT. Translation gives CASSSTATGGNQPQHF.

The genes are TRBV29-1 and TRBJ1-1; TRBD1 agrees at 10 bases. The ends lost 0 bases at V and 0 bases at J; junction bases unmatched: 13. This CDR3 is 19 amino acids long. Germline CDR1 is SQVTM and CDR2 is ANQGSEA. DNA of the CDR3: TGCAGCGTTGAAGATCGATTGGGGACAGGGGCTTTATTGAACACTGAAGCTTTCTTT. Translated: CSVEDRLGTGALLNTEAFF.

The V call is TRBV13, the J call TRBJ2-3; the D call may be TRBD1 or TRBD2 (5 bases each). Trimming removed 5 bases at V and 6 bases at J, with 21 bases between. Germline V gene lookup returns CDR1 PRHDT and CDR2 FYEKMQ (reference sequence). The CDR3 is 16 residues long. The chain's CDR3 is CASSRPVGVSKDTQYF. CDR3 in DNA: TGTGCCAGCAGCCGCCCTGTGGGGGTGAGCAAGGATACGCAGTATTTT. Full variable domain (rest looked up from reference TRBV13 and TRBJ2-3): AAGVIQSPRHLIKEKRETATLKCYPIPRHDTVYWYQQGPGQDPQFLISFYEKMQSDKGSIPDRFSAQQFSDYHSELNMSSLELGDSALYFCASSRPVGVSKDTQYFGPGTRLTVL.

CDR3 region: CSAREGTGDQKLFF. CDR3 bases: TGCAGTGCTAGAGAGGGGACAGGGGACCAAAAACTGTTTTTT. The chain uses TRBV20-1 and TRBJ1-4; 10 bases align to TRBD1. V shed 0 bases, J shed 9 bases, and the junction held 4 bases outside the gene matches. The germline gives CDR1 DFQATT, CDR2 SNEGSKA (reference sequence). The CDR3 has 14 amino acids.

This clonotype was picked up one time. The V gene is TRBV20-1, the J gene TRBJ2-7; 11 nucleotides match TRBD1. Germline V gives CDR1 DFQATT, CDR2 SNEGSKA (reference sequence). The CDR3 loop spans 14 amino acids. J was trimmed by 6 bases and V by 5 bases; bases with no gene match: 9. Here the CDR3 reads CSALSPDRGPEQYF. The CDR3 coding sequence is TGCAGTGCTCTTTCCCCGGACAGGGGGCCCGAGCAGTACTTC.

V is TRBV3-1 and J is TRBJ2-1, with 8 nucleotides matching TRBD1. Trimming took 0 bases from V and 8 from J; bases not matched to a gene: 9. The CDR3 covers 16 residues. Germline V gives CDR1 LGHDT, CDR2 YNNKEL (reference sequence). Here the CDR3 reads CASSQDAGTGSHEQFF. Written as DNA, the CDR3 is TGTGCCAGCAGCCAAGATGCCGGGACAGGTTCCCATGAGCAGTTCTTC.

This clonotype occurred once. V usage is TRBV15 and J usage is TRBJ2-2; D assignment may be TRBD1 or TRBD2 (6 bases each). This CDR3 comprises 15 residues. Germline assignment: CDR1 LNHNV and CDR2 YYDKDF (reference sequence). V lost 5 bases, J lost 0 bases, and 10 bases lay in between. DNA of the CDR3: TGTGCCACCAGCCGTCGGGGGCCGAACACCGGGGAGCTGTTTTTT. Translating it yields CATSRRGPNTGELFF. The full variable domain, completed using reference TRBV15 and TRBJ2-2, is DAMVIQNPRYQVTQFGKPVTLSCSQTLNHNVMYWYQQKSSQAPKLLFHYYDKDFNNEADTPDNFQSRRPNTSFCFLDIRSPGLGDTAMYLCATSRRGPNTGELFFGEGSRLTVL.

V is TRBV3-1 and J is TRBJ2-5, with 13 bases matching TRBD2. CDR3 length equals 16 residues. With V trimmed by 4 bases and J by 4 bases, 6 bases remained unmatched. The germline gives CDR1 LGHDT, CDR2 YNNKEL (reference sequence). The CDR3 DNA reads as TGTGCCAGCAGCCCACCTACTAGCGGGGGGGGAGAGACCCAGTACTTC. Translating it yields CASSPPTSGGGETQYF.

This chain uses TRBV30 with TRBJ1-2; 7 bases align to TRBD1. CDR3 size: 14 residues. CDR1 and CDR2 from the germline V gene are GTSNPN and SVGIG (reference sequence). J lost 8 bases, V lost 2 bases, and 11 bases had no gene match. The CDR3 coding sequence is TGTGCCTGGAGTCCGGGACAGACCTTTCGGGGCTACACCTTC. Its translation is CAWSPGQTFRGYTF.